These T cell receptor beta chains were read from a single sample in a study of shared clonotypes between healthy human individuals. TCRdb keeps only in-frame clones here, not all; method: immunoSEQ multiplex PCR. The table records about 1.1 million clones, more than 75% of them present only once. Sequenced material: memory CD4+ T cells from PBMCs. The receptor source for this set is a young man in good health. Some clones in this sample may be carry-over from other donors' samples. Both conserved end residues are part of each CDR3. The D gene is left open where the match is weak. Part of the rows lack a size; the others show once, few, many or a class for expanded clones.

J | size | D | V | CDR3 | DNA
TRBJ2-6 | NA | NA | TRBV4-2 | CASSQEVGPGAGANVLTF | TGTGCCAGCAGCCAAGAAGTAGGGCCGGGGGCTGGGGCCAACGTCCTGACTTTC
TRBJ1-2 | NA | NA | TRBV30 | CAWSDIPFGDGYTF | TGTGCCTGGAGTGACATCCCCTTCGGAGATGGCTACACCTTC
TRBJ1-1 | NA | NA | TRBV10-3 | CAISGQTNTEAFF | TGTGCCATCAGCGGGCAGACCAACACTGAAGCTTTCTTT
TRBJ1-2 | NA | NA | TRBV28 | CASSLRESSYGYTF | TGTGCCAGCAGCCTCAGGGAAAGTTCTTATGGCTACACCTTC
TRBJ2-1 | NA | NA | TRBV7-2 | CASSLESGSYNEQFF | TGTGCCAGCAGCTTAGAAAGCGGATCCTACAATGAGCAGTTCTTC
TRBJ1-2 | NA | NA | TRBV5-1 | CASSLESVNYGYTF | TGCGCCAGCAGCTTGGAGTCCGTCAACTATGGCTACACCTTC
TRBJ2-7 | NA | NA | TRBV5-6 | CASSSGNPYEQYF | TGTGCCAGCAGCTCAGGGAACCCCTACGAGCAGTACTTC
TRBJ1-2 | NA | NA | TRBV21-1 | CASSTPGQGYGYTF | TGTGCCAGCAGCACTCCGGGACAGGGCTATGGCTACACCTTC
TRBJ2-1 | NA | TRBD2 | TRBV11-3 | CASSKGLAHSYNEQFF | TGTGCCAGCAGCAAGGGACTAGCGCACTCCTACAATGAGCAGTTCTTC
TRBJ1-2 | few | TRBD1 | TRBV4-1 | CASREGQGAGYGYTF | TGCGCCAGCAGGGAAGGACAGGGGGCAGGCTATGGCTACACCTTC
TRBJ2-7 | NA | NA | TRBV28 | CASSPTSRGPYEQYF | TGTGCCAGCAGTCCCACGTCCCGCGGTCCCTACGAGCAGTACTTC
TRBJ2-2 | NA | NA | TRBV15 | CATSRATVGTGELFF | TGTGCCACCAGCAGAGCCACAGTTGGCACCGGGGAGCTGTTTTTT
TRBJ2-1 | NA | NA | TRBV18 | CASSRTPVTGSSYNEQFF | TGTGCCAGCTCACGAACCCCCGTGACGGGAAGCTCCTACAATGAGCAGTTCTTC
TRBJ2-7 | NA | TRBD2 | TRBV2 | CASSPGASGIYEQYF | TGTGCCAGCAGCCCTGGGGCTAGCGGGATCTACGAGCAGTACTTC
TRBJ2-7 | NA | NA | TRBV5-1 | CASSSGLVSYEQYF | TGCGCCAGCAGCTCAGGACTTGTCTCCTACGAGCAGTACTTC
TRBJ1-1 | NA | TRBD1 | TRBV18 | CASSSQGQAEAFF | TGTGCCAGCTCATCGCAAGGACAGGCTGAAGCTTTCTTT
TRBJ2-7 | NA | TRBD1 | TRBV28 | CASSLYEGGSYEQYF | TGTGCCAGCAGTTTATATGAAGGGGGCAGTTACGAGCAGTACTTC
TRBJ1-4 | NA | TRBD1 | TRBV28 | CASSSPRYTGAIGGKLFF | TGTGCCAGCAGTTCCCCTAGATACACAGGGGCGATAGGAGGGAAACTGTTTTTT
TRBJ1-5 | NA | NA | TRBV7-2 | CASSLESAGISNQPQHF | TGTGCCAGCAGCTTAGAGAGCGCAGGGATAAGCAATCAGCCCCAGCATTTT
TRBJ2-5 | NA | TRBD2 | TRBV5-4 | CASSPGLAGGPAKETQYF | TGTGCCAGCAGCCCGGGACTAGCGGGAGGGCCTGCAAAAGAGACCCAGTACTTC
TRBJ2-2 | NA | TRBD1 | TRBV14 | CASSPMPGQANTGELFF | TGTGCCAGCAGCCCCATGCCGGGACAGGCAAACACCGGGGAGCTGTTTTTT
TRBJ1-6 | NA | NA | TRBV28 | CASSIQGSPPHF | TGTGCCAGCAGCATACAGGGTTCACCCCCCCACTTT
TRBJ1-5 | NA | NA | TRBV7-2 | CASSLVGQNNQPQHF | TGTGCCAGCAGCTTAGTAGGACAGAACAATCAGCCCCAGCATTTT
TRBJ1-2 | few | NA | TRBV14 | CASSHPGRGGYTF | TGTGCCAGCAGCCACCCAGGAAGGGGTGGCTACACCTTC
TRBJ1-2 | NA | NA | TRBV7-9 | CASSLSYGYTF | TGTGCCAGCAGCTTGAGCTATGGCTACACCTTC
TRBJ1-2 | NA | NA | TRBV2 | CASSEARTDGYTF | TGTGCCAGCAGTGAAGCGAGGACGGATGGCTACACCTTC
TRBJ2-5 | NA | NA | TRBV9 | CASSGSGLYQETQYF | TGTGCCAGCAGCGGGAGCGGGTTGTACCAAGAGACCCAGTACTTC
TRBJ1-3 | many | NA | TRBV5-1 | CASSSSPTGRGNTIYF | TGCGCCAGCAGCTCCTCTCCGACTGGAAGGGGAAACACCATATATTTT
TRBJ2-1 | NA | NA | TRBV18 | CASSPPQASVPARQFF | TGTGCCAGCTCACCACCCCAGGCAAGCGTTCCCGCTAGGCAGTTCTTC
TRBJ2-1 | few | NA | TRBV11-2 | CASSLEGARYNEQFF | TGTGCCAGCAGCTTAGAGGGGGCGCGTTACAATGAGCAGTTCTTC
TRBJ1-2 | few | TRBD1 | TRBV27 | CASSSRGPNYGYTF | TGTGCCAGCAGTTCCAGGGGGCCTAACTATGGCTACACCTTC
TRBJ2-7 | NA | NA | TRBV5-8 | CASSLGQSFSYEQYF | TGTGCCAGCAGCTTGGGGCAGTCTTTTTCCTACGAGCAGTACTTC
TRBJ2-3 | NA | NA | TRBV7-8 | CASSQLSGSGTDTQYF | TGTGCCAGCAGCCAATTATCGGGCAGCGGGACAGATACGCAGTATTTT
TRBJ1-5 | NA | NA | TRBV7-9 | CASSSGVQPQHF | TGTGCCAGCAGCTCAGGGGTACAGCCCCAGCATTTT
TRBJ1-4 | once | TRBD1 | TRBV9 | CASSPKQGVDEKLFF | TGTGCCAGCAGTCCCAAGCAGGGGGTCGATGAAAAACTGTTTTTT
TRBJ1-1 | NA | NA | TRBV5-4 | CASSLQKGRTEAFF | TGTGCCAGCAGCTTACAGAAAGGTAGGACTGAAGCTTTCTTT
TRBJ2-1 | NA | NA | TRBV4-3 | CASSQELRRNEQFF | TGCGCCAGCAGCCAAGAATTGAGGCGGAATGAGCAGTTCTTC
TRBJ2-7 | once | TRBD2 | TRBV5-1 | CASSLGLAGDSYEQYF | TGCGCCAGCAGCTTGGGACTAGCGGGAGACAGCTACGAGCAGTACTTC